A single T cell receptor beta chain is shown here with its context. Libraries were prepared by immunoSEQ multiplex PCR; TCRdb keeps only in-frame clonotypes and omits some of them. The sample yields more than 200,000 clones, 87% seen once. This sample was taken from a study of blood T cell repertoires in COVID-19. Trimming at V came to 0 bases and at J to 2 bases, leaving 9 bases not matched to a gene. The CDR3 has 17 amino acids. Germline CDR1 is MGHDK and CDR2 is SYGVNS. The chain joins TRBV25-1 to TRBJ2-5; 7 nucleotides agree with TRBD2. This TCR was recovered from a man younger than 40 in a cohort exposed to, infected with or recovered from COVID-19 (not recorded which). The sequencing sample was made of PBMCs or T cells enriched from blood (not recorded which). The CDR3, as DNA: TGTGCCAGCAGTGAATATAAATCGGGAGGCCCACAAGAGACCCAGTACTTC. Translated: CASSEYKSGGPQETQYF. Looking up the rest from reference TRBV25-1 and TRBJ2-5 gives the full variable domain: EADIYQTPRYLVIGTGKKITLECSQTMGHDKMYWYQQDPGMELHLIHYSYGVNSTEKGDLSSESTVSRIRTEHFPLTLESARPSHTSQYLCASSEYKSGGPQETQYFGPGTRLLVL.